The 3 T cell receptor beta chains below come from one sample, sequenced in a study of identifying expanded T cells in peripheral blood. Produced via immunoSEQ multiplex PCR; TCRdb's table is partial and in-frame only. In the table there are more than 75,000 clones, approximately 86% of which are singletons. The sample was blood. The receptors come from a person between 18 and 69 years old in good health.

This chain links TRBV2 with TRBJ2-7, with TRBD2 identical over 10 bases. This CDR3 is 15 amino acids long. V lost 5 bases and J lost 4; bases outside the gene matches: 8. Germline CDR1 is SNHLY and CDR2 is FYNNEI. This chain's CDR3 is CASSRGLAGAYEQYF. DNA for the CDR3: TGTGCCAGCAGTCGAGGCCTAGCGGGGGCGTACGAGCAGTACTTC.

This chain joins TRBV29-1 and TRBJ2-3; TRBD1 agrees at 8 bases. This CDR3 has 15 residues. Unmatched junction bases numbered 12, after V lost 6 bases and J lost 4 bases. The germline CDR1 and CDR2 sequences are SQVTM and ANQGSEA. CDR3 residues: CSVPRQGFVPDTQYF. Here the CDR3 DNA reads TGCAGCGTCCCTCGACAGGGGTTCGTCCCAGATACGCAGTATTTT.

V usage is TRBV6-6 and J usage is TRBJ2-2; D possibly corresponds to TRBD2 (5 bases). The length of the CDR3 is 14 residues. Trimming took off 8 bases at V and 3 bases at J, with 13 bases between the two ends. Germline V gene lookup returns CDR1 MNHNY and CDR2 SVGAGI (reference sequence). CDR3 sequence: CASSASGYTGELFF. CDR3 coding DNA: TGTGCCAGCTCTGCGTCGGGATACACCGGGGAGCTGTTTTTT.